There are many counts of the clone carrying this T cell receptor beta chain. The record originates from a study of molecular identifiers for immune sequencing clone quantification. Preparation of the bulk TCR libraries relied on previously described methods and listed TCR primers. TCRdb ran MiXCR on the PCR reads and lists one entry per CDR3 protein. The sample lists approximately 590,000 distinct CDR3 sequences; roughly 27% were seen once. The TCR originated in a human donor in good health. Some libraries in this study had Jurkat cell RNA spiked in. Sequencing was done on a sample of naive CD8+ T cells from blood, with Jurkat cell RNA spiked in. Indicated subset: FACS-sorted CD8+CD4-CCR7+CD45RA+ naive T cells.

The CDR3 coding sequence is TGTGCCAGCAGTTTCCGGGGAGCAACTGAAGCTTTCTTT. Its translation is CASSFRGATEAFF. The chain carries TRBV28 and TRBJ1-1; no clear D gene. This CDR3 spans 13 amino acids. CDR1 is MDHEN, CDR2 SYDVKM, per germline. Trimming removed 3 bases from V and 5 bases from J, with 10 bases in between. Using reference TRBV28 and TRBJ1-1 for the parts outside the CDR3, the full variable domain is DVKVTQSSRYLVKRTGEKVFLECVQDMDHENMFWYRQDPGLGLRLIYFSYDVKMKEKGDIPEGYSVSREKKERFSLILESASTNQTSMYLCASSFRGATEAFFGQGTRLTVV.